This TCR beta chain stems from a study of blood T cells in healthy people across ages (dated by TCRdb to about 2015). About the full investigation: Template switching captured roughly one uniquely barcoded TCR beta cDNA molecule per two T cells in model experiments. To avoid experimental bias, donors of different ages were spread randomly across the sequencing lanes. Using deep sequencing normalized with unique cDNA molecular identifiers, the study measured how TCR beta repertoire diversity changes with age. Using the same blood draw, the study looked at two additional independent replicas of 1 million unique cDNA reads for two donors, one aged 18 to 29 and the other aged 80 or older. Four age groups were formed from the donors: young (average about 15 years), middle-aged (approximately 39), aged (approximately 60) and long-lived (about 80).

CDR1 is given as SGHKS and CDR2 as YYEKEE, both from the germline V gene (reference sequence). V is cut by 0 bases and J by 9 bases, and the space between the germline ends is 7 bases. The CDR3 contains 12 residues, cysteine and phenylalanine counted. Of all the DNA, just the CDR3 is kept, 36 bases in frame from base 1. Systemically healthy Caucasian individuals from Russia, approximately 39 in total and aged about 6 to 95 years, were included as donors. Each donor gave 8 to 10 milliliters of peripheral blood, drawn into EDTA-treated Vacutainer tubes. Ficoll-Paque density-gradient centrifugation was used to isolate PBMCs, with at least 7 million per sample. Total RNA, at least 5.5 micrograms per sample, was extracted from PBMCs with Trizol reagent. The percentages of naive CD45RAhigh/CD27high T cells were determined by flow cytometry on a PBMC aliquot from every donor. Study-level results and caveats: Because the CMV infection status of the donors was unknown, age-related changes in expanded clonotypes may potentially have been confounded. The percentage of naive T cells measured by flow cytometry correlated strongly with observed TCR beta diversity. Conclusive comparison of naive and antigen-experienced compartments was prevented by the profiling of bulk unsorted PBMCs. Total diversity estimates from one million sequenced T cells were considered lower bounds and underestimates. Compared with the aged group, more naive CD4+ T cells, fewer expanded clones and increased TCR diversity were shown by the long-lived group, suggesting age selection. Observed TCR beta diversity per million T cells fell roughly linearly with age, and a significant reduction was already apparent by age about 43.

The sample holds a few counts of this clonotype. No antigen is known for it. Base qualities are missing; no much larger clone stands one base away. The method behind the library was 5' RACE. Instrument used: Illumina HiSeq 2500. The second PCR ran for about 6 to 11 cycles and used a J-beta primer mix along with a sample-barcoded 5' primer. Each TCR beta cDNA molecule received a unique molecular identifier from a template-switch 5' adaptor carrying 12 random nucleotides. Each sample yielded at least 2.5 million CDR3-containing paired-end reads. First-strand cDNA synthesis was performed from all RNA using the Mint cDNA synthesis kit, with priming by a TRBC-specific oligonucleotide. Following uracil-DNA glycosylase treatment, all cDNA underwent a first 18-cycle PCR with the universal primers M1SS and BC2_uni_R. In the authors' own workflow: For normalization, 1 million high-quality reads were randomly selected from each sample, with every read carrying a distinct molecular identifier. Reads sharing molecular identifiers were discarded rather than binned into consensus sequences. CDR3 identification, clonotype clustering and error correction used MiTCR with a Q25 quality threshold and the strictest error-elimination algorithm. A nonparametric unseen species model with Euler transformation was used to estimate lower-bound total TCR beta diversity. TCRdb handled the public reads itself, with Q25 trimming in fastp and clone calling in MiXCR, and kept productive beta chains. Identical CDR3 protein sequences are pooled into one entry, listed with their most common genes and DNA. The V and J calls and clone size are TCRdb's, not the authors'. The sample has about 680,000 distinct CDR3 sequences on record, around 49% of them singletons. 30% to 35% of the sample belongs to the ten largest clones.

This sequence uses TRBV5-5 and TRBJ2-1; the D gene assignment is ambiguous. The TCR originated in a woman aged 60 to 75 in good health. Sequences were obtained from blood. The base sequence is TGTGCCAGCAGCTTGGAGAGGCGTGAGCAGTTCTTC. This sequence encodes CASSLERREQFF.